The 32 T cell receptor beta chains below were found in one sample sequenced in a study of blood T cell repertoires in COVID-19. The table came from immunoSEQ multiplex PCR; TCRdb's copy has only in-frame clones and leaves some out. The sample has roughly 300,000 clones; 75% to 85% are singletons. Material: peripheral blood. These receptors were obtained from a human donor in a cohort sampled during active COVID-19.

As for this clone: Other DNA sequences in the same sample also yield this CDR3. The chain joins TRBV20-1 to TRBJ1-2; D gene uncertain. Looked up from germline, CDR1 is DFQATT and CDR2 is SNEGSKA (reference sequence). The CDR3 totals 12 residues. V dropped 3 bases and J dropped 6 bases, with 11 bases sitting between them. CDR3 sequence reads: CSASLRRNGYTF. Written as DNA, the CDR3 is TGCAGTGCTAGTTTGCGTCGAAATGGCTACACCTTC.

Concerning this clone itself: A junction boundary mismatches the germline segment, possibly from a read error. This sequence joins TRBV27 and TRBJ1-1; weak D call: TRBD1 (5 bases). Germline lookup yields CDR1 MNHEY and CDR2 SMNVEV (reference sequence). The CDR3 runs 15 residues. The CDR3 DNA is TGTGCCAGCAGATCTCCGACGGGGGTGAAAACTGAAGCTTTCTTT. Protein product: CASRSPTGVKTEAFF.

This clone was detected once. This chain's CDR3 is CASSIRGRDRGRTDTQYF. The CDR3 nucleotides read TGTGCCAGTAGTATTAGAGGCCGGGACAGGGGGCGCACAGATACGCAGTATTTT. The gene calls are TRBV19 and TRBJ2-3; 12 bases match TRBD1. The CDR3 consists of 18 residues. V lost 3 bases and J lost 1; bases outside the gene matches: 8. CDR1 is LNHDA, CDR2 SQIVND, per germline (reference sequence).

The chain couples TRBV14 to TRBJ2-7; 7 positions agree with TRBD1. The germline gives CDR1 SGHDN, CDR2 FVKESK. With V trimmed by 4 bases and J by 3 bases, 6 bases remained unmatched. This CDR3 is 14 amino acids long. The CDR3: CASSPGTVFYEQYF. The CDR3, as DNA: TGTGCCAGCAGCCCTGGGACAGTATTCTACGAGCAGTACTTC.

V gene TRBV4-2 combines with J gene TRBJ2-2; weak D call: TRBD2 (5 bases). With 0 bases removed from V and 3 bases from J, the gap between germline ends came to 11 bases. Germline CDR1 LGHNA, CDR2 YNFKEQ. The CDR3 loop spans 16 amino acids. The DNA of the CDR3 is TGTGCCAGCAGCCAAGATCCAGCGAGGGACACCGGGGAGCTGTTTTTT. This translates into CASSQDPARDTGELFF.

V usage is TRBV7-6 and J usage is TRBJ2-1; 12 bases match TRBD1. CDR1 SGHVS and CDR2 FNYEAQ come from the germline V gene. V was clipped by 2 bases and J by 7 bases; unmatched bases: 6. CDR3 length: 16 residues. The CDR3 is CASSLRDRGLRNEQFF. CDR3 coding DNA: TGTGCCAGCAGCTTAAGGGACAGGGGGCTGAGGAATGAGCAGTTCTTC.

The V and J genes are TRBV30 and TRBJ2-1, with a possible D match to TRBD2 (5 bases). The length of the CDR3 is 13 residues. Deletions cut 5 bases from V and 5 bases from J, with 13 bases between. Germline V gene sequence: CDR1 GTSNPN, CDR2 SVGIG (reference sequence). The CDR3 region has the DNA TGTGCCTGGGCCCGGACTGTGAACAATGAGCAGTTCTTC. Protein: CAWARTVNNEQFF.

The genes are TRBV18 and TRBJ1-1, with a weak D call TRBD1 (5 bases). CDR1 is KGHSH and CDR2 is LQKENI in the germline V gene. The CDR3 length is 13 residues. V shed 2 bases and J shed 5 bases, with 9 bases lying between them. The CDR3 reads CASSPIRDTEAFF. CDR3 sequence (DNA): TGTGCCAGCTCACCAATCAGGGATACTGAAGCTTTCTTT.

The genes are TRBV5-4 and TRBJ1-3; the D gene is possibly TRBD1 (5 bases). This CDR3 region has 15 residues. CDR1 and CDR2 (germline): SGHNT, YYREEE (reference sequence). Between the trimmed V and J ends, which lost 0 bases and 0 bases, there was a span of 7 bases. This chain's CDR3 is CASSLGGASGNTIYF. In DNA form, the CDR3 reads TGTGCCAGCAGCTTGGGGGGCGCCTCTGGAAACACCATATATTTT.

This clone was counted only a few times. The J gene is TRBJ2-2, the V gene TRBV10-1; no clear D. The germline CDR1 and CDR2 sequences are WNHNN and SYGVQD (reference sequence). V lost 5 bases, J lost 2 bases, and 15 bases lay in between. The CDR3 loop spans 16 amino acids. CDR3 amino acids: CASSFPKTPNTGELFF. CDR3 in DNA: TGCGCCAGCAGTTTTCCTAAGACACCCAACACCGGGGAGCTGTTTTTT.

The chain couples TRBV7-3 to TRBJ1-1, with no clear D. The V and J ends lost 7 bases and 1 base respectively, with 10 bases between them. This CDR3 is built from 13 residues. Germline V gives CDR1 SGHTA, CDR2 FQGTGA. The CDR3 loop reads CASKGRENTEAFF. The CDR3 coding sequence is TGTGCCAGCAAAGGTCGGGAGAACACTGAAGCTTTCTTT.

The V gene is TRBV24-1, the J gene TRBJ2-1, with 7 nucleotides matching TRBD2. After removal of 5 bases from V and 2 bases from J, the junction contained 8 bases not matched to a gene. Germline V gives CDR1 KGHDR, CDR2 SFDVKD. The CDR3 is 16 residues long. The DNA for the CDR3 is TGTGCCACCAGTGGGCTAATCGGGGGGACCTACAATGAGCAGTTCTTC. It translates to CATSGLIGGTYNEQFF.

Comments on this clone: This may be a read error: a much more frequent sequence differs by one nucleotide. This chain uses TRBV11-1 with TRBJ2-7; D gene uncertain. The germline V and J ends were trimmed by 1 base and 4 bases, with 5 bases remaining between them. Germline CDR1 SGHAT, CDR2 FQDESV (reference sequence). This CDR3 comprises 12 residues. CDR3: CASSLDRYEQYF. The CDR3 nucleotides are TGTGCCAGCAGCTTAGACCGGTACGAGCAGTACTTC.

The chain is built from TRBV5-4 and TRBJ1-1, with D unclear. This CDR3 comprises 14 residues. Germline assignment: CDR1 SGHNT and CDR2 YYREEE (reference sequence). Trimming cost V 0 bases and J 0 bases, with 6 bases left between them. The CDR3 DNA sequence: TGTGCCAGCAGCTTGGAGACTTTGAACACTGAAGCTTTCTTT. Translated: CASSLETLNTEAFF. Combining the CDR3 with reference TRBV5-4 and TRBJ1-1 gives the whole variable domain ETGVTQSPTHLIKTRGQQVTLRCSSQSGHNTVSWYQQALGQGPQFIFQYYREEENGRGNFPPRFSGLQFPNYSSELNVNALELDDSALYLCASSLETLNTEAFFGQGTRLTVV.

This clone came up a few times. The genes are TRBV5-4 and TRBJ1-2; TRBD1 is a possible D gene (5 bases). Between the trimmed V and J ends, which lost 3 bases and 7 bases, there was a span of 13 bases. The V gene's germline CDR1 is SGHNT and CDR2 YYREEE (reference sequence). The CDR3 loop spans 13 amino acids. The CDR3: CASSWDRRGGYTF. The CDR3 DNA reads TGTGCCAGCAGCTGGGATAGGAGGGGTGGCTACACCTTC.

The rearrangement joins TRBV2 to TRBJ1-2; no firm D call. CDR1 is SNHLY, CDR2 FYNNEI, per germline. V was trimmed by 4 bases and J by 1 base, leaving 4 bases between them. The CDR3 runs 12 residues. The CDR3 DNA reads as TGTGCCAGCAGTGCCAGTAACTATGGCTACACCTTC. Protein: CASSASNYGYTF. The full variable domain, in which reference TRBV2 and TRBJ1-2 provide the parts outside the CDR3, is EPEVTQTPSHQVTQMGQEVILRCVPISNHLYFYWYRQILGQKVEFLVSFYNNEISEKSEIFDDQFSVERPDGSNFTLKIRSTKLEDSAMYFCASSASNYGYTFGSGTRLTVV.

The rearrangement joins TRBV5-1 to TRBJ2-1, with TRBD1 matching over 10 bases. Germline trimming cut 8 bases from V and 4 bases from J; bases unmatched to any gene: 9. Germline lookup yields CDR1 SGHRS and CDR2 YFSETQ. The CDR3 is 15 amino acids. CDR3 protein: CASARDRGEYNEQFF. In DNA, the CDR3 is TGCGCCAGTGCCCGGGACAGGGGAGAATACAATGAGCAGTTCTTC.

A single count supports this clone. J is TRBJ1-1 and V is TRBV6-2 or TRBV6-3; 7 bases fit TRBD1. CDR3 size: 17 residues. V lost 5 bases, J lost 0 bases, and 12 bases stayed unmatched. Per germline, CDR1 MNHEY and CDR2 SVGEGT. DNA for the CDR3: TGTGCCAGCAGTCCACACTACAGGGGAGGCATGAACACTGAAGCTTTCTTT. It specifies CASSPHYRGGMNTEAFF.

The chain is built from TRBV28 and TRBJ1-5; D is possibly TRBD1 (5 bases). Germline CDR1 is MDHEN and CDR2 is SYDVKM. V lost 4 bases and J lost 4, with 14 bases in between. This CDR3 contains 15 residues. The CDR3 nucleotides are TGTGCCAGCAGTTCGCCTGACAGCGTAAATCAGCCCCAGCATTTT. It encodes CASSSPDSVNQPQHF.

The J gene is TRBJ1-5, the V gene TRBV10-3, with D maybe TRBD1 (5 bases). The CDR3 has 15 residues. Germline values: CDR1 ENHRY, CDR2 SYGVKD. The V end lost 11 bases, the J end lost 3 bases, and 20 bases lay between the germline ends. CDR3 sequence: CASKPVQGPNQPQHF. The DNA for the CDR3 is TGTGCCTCGAAACCAGTCCAGGGTCCCAATCAGCCCCAGCATTTT.

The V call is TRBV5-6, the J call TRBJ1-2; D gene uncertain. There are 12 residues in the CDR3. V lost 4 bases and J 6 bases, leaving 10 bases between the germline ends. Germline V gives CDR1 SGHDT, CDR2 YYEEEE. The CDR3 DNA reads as TGTGCCAGCAGCCTGGATCCCAATGGCTACACCTTC. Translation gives CASSLDPNGYTF.

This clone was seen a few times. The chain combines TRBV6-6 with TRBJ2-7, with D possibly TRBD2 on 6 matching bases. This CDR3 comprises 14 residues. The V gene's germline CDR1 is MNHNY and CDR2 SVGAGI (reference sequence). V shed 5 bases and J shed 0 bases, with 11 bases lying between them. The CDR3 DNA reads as TGTGCCAGCAGTCCGGGACTGGGCTCCTACGAGCAGTACTTC. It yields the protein CASSPGLGSYEQYF.

CDR3 amino acids: CASSSLSGDRDRGFRNSPLHF. The CDR3 region has the DNA TGTGCCAGCAGCTCTTTAAGTGGGGACCGGGACAGGGGCTTTCGCAATTCACCCCTCCACTTT. The V gene is TRBV7-3, the J gene TRBJ1-6; TRBD1 matches 10 bases. The CDR3 runs to 21 residues. V shed 4 bases and J 7 bases; nucleotides not matched to a gene: 22. The germline CDR1 and CDR2 sequences are SGHTA and FQGTGA.

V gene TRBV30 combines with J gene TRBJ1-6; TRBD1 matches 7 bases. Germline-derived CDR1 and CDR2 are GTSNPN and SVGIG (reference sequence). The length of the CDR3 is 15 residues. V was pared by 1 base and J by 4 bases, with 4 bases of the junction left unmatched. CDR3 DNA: TGTGCCTGGAGTGGGTACAGGGGATATAATTCACCCCTCCACTTT. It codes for CAWSGYRGYNSPLHF.

CDR3 nucleotide sequence: TGCGCCAGCAGCTCCCGAGTTAACTATGGCTACACCTTC. It translates to CASSSRVNYGYTF. V gene TRBV10-1 combines with J gene TRBJ1-2; D remains unclear. Germline CDR1 and CDR2: WNHNN and SYGVQD (reference sequence). V was cut by 6 bases and J by 1 base, with 9 bases left in between. The CDR3 has 13 residues.

The CDR3 is CATSTGTEETQYF. CDR3 in DNA: TGTGCCACCTCGACAGGGACGGAAGAGACCCAGTACTTC. This sequence joins TRBV15 and TRBJ2-5, with 7 bases matching TRBD1. Germline CDR1 is LNHNV and CDR2 is YYDKDF (reference sequence). Losses at the gene ends were 8 bases for V and 3 bases for J; bases not matched to a gene: 6. The CDR3 extends over 13 amino acids.

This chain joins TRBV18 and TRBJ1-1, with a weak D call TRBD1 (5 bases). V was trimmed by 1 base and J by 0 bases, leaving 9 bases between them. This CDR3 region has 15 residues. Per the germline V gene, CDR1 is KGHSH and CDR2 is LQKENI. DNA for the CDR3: TGTGCCAGCTCACCACGGGGCGGATTGAACACTGAAGCTTTCTTT. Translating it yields CASSPRGGLNTEAFF. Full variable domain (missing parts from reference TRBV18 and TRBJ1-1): NAGVMQNPRHLVRRRGQEARLRCSPMKGHSHVYWYRQLPEEGLKFMVYLQKENIIDESGMPKERFSAEFPKEGPSILRIQQVVRGDSAAYFCASSPRGGLNTEAFFGQGTRLTVV.

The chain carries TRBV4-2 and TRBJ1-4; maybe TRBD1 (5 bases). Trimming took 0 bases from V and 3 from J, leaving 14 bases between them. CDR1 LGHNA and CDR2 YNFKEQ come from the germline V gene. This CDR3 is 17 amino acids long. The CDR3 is CASSQDNSAGPNEKLFF. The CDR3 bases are TGTGCCAGCAGCCAAGATAATTCGGCAGGGCCTAATGAAAAACTGTTTTTT.

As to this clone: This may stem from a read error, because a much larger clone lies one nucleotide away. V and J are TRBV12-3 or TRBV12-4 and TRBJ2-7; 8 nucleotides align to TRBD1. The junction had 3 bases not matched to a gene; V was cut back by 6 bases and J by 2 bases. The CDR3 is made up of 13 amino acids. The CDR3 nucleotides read TGTGCCAGCAGCCGGGACAGGACCTACGAGCAGTACTTC. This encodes CASSRDRTYEQYF.

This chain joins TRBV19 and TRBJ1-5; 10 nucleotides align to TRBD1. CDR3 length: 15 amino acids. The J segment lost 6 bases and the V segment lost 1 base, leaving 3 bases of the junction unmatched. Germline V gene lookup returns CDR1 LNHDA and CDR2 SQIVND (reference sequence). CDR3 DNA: TGTGCCAGTAGTATAGTGACAGGGGGCGGTCAGCCCCAGCATTTT. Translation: CASSIVTGGGQPQHF. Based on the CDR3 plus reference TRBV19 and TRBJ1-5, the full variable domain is DGGITQSPKYLFRKEGQNVTLSCEQNLNHDAMYWYRQDPGQGLRLIYYSQIVNDFQKGDIAEGYSVSREKKESFPLTVTSAQKNPTAFYLCASSIVTGGGQPQHFGDGTRLSIL.

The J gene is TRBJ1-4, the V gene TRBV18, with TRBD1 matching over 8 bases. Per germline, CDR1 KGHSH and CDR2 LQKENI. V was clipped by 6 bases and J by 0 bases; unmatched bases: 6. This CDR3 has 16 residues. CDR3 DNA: TGTGCCAGCTCGCGGGGGACAGGTGCAACTAATGAAAAACTGTTTTTT. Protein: CASSRGTGATNEKLFF.

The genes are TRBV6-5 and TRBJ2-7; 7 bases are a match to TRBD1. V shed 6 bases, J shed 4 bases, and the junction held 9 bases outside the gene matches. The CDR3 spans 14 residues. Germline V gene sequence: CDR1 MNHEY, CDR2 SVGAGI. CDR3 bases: TGTGCCAGCAGACCGGGACAGCGGCCATACGAGCAGTACTTC. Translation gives CASRPGQRPYEQYF.